A single sample is the source of the 24 T cell receptor beta chains below, sequenced in a study of T cell responses to AZD1222 COVID-19 vaccine. Profiled with immunoSEQ multiplex PCR; TCRdb holds only in-frame clones, not every one. This repertoire shows about 120,000 clones, about 92% found once; its top ten account for approximately 5.1%. Sequenced material: peripheral blood, taken 28 days after the second AZD1222 dose. The receptors here all came from an adult who received the AZD1222 COVID-19 vaccine.

V gene TRBV6-5 combines with J gene TRBJ1-3, with no clear D. Between the trimmed V and J ends, which lost 6 bases and 2 bases, there was a span of 2 bases. Germline CDR1 MNHEY, CDR2 SVGAGI. The CDR3 has 11 amino acids. The CDR3 is CASRTGNTIYF. The CDR3 coding sequence is TGTGCCAGCAGGACTGGAAACACCATATATTTT.

V usage is TRBV6-5 and J usage is TRBJ1-2, with 8 bases matching TRBD1. The J segment lost 6 bases and the V segment lost 10 bases, leaving 13 bases of the junction unmatched. Germline V gene lookup returns CDR1 MNHEY and CDR2 SVGAGI. This CDR3 region has 14 residues. The CDR3 loop reads CATERGRGHHGYTF. The CDR3 region has the DNA TGTGCCACTGAAAGGGGCAGGGGGCATCATGGCTACACCTTC.

J is TRBJ1-2 and V is TRBV10-3, with D possibly TRBD1 on 5 matching bases. Trimming pared 4 bases from V and 6 bases from J, leaving 15 bases between. CDR1 and CDR2 (germline): ENHRY, SYGVKD. This CDR3 region has 14 residues. The CDR3 DNA reads TGTGCCATCAGTGTGACAGTTAGACGGGATGGCTACACCTTC. Its protein is CAISVTVRRDGYTF.

V gene TRBV19 combines with J gene TRBJ2-1, with 10 positions matching TRBD2. This CDR3 has 16 amino acids. V was clipped by 2 bases and J by 6 bases; unmatched bases: 7. CDR1 and CDR2 (germline): LNHDA, SQIVND (reference sequence). The DNA of the CDR3 is TGTGCCAGTAGTATACGTCTAGCGGGAGAGGGCAATGAGCAGTTCTTC. Encoded protein: CASSIRLAGEGNEQFF.

This chain links TRBV5-1 with TRBJ2-7; unclear D gene. The CDR3 totals 13 residues. Germline V gene data show CDR1 as SGHRS and CDR2 as YFSETQ. V lost 4 bases and J 0 bases, leaving 8 bases between the germline ends. CDR3 in amino acids: CASSKGDSYEQYF. The CDR3 nucleotides are TGCGCCAGCAGCAAAGGTGACTCCTACGAGCAGTACTTC.

This clone was counted a few times. The rearrangement uses TRBV6-1 and TRBJ1-5; maybe TRBD1 (6 bases). Germline values: CDR1 MNHNS, CDR2 SASEGT. The CDR3 extends over 16 amino acids. V lost 0 bases, J lost 7 bases, and 16 bases lay in between. Here the CDR3 reads CASSEAGRGGKQPQHF. As DNA, the CDR3 is TGTGCCAGCAGTGAAGCGGGCAGGGGTGGTAAGCAGCCCCAGCATTTT.

The CDR3 coding sequence is TGCAGTGCTAGTAATCAGGGTGGCGTCGACACCATATATTTT. Amino acid sequence: CSASNQGGVDTIYF. The rearrangement joins TRBV20-1 to TRBJ1-3; D perhaps matches TRBD1 (5 bases). CDR1 is DFQATT, CDR2 SNEGSKA, per germline (reference sequence). The V and J ends lost 3 bases and 8 bases respectively, with 17 bases between them. The CDR3 runs to 14 residues.

This chain joins TRBV30 and TRBJ2-1; D gene uncertain. Trimming shortened V by 5 bases and J by 7 bases, and 18 bases separated the two germline ends. Germline CDR1 and CDR2: GTSNPN and SVGIG (reference sequence). The CDR3 has 14 residues. The CDR3 DNA reads TGTGCCTGGGGAGACACGGCGGTACGTAATGAGCAGTTCTTC. This codes for CAWGDTAVRNEQFF.

The chain combines TRBV18 with TRBJ2-7; a possible D gene is TRBD1 (5 bases). With 5 bases removed from V and 2 bases from J, the gap between germline ends came to 16 bases. This CDR3 spans 15 amino acids. Germline V gives CDR1 KGHSH, CDR2 LQKENI. CDR3 in DNA: TGTGCCAGCTCAACAGGACAAGGATTTACCTACGAGCAGTACTTC. Translated, it gives CASSTGQGFTYEQYF.

The genes are TRBV6-6 and TRBJ1-6, with D hard to call. The CDR3 is made up of 15 amino acids. V was cut by 0 bases and J by 10 bases, with 13 bases left in between. Per germline, CDR1 MNHNY and CDR2 SVGAGI (reference sequence). The CDR3 reads CASSYSTDPGSPLHF. CDR3 coding DNA: TGTGCCAGCAGTTACTCGACCGACCCAGGCTCACCCCTCCACTTT.

This chain joins TRBV11-2 and TRBJ2-5; D not certain. CDR3 length: 14 residues. CDR1 is SGHAT and CDR2 is FQNNGV in the germline V gene. Trimming took off 1 base at V and 2 bases at J, with 8 bases between the two ends. CDR3 DNA sequence: TGTGCCAGCAGCTTAGCGGGCTTACAAGAGACCCAGTACTTC. This sequence encodes CASSLAGLQETQYF.

By share of the sample, this clone is medium-sized. This rearrangement joins TRBV4-1 to TRBJ1-2; tentatively, D is TRBD1 (6 bases). The CDR3 loop spans 16 amino acids. V dropped 0 bases and J dropped 5 bases, with 16 bases sitting between them. Per germline, CDR1 MGHRA and CDR2 YSYEKL. This CDR3 reads CASSQDPGPGAYGYTF. Here the CDR3 DNA reads TGCGCCAGCAGCCAAGATCCTGGGCCAGGGGCATATGGCTACACCTTC.

The rearrangement uses TRBV19 and TRBJ2-4, with D maybe TRBD2 (6 bases). Trimming removed 1 base from V and 14 bases from J, with 12 bases in between. The CDR3 has 12 amino acids. Germline assignment: CDR1 LNHDA and CDR2 SQIVND (reference sequence). CDR3 residues: CASSIGDGGEYF. Here the CDR3 DNA reads TGTGCCAGTAGTATAGGGGACGGAGGGGAGTACTTC. Complete variable domain (other parts from reference TRBV19 and TRBJ2-4): DGGITQSPKYLFRKEGQNVTLSCEQNLNHDAMYWYRQDPGQGLRLIYYSQIVNDFQKGDIAEGYSVSREKKESFPLTVTSAQKNPTAFYLCASSIGDGGEYFGAGTRLSVL.

The chain couples TRBV7-8 to TRBJ2-7, with D possibly TRBD2 on 5 matching bases. V was cut by 5 bases and J by 3 bases, with 17 bases left in between. The CDR3 loop spans 15 amino acids. Per the germline V gene, CDR1 is SGHVS and CDR2 is FQNEAQ. CDR3 residues: CASSTHQLGNYEQYF. In nucleotides, the CDR3 is TGTGCCAGCAGCACGCACCAACTAGGCAACTACGAGCAGTACTTC.

This clone has a single count. This rearrangement joins TRBV5-4 to TRBJ1-3; D may be TRBD1 (5 bases). This CDR3 region has 12 residues. The V and J ends lost 4 bases and 9 bases respectively, with 11 bases between them. Germline values: CDR1 SGHNT, CDR2 YYREEE (reference sequence). CDR3 loop: CASSLDRGTIYF. In nucleotides, the CDR3 is TGTGCCAGCAGCCTAGATAGGGGCACCATATATTTT.

The rearrangement links TRBV7-2 to TRBJ1-1; D gene uncertain. V lost 1 base, J lost 1 base, and 7 bases lay in between. CDR1 SGHTA and CDR2 FQGNSA come from the germline V gene. This CDR3 comprises 14 residues. The CDR3 DNA reads TGTGCCAGCAGCTTAGACCCTTCGAACACTGAAGCTTTCTTT. Amino acids: CASSLDPSNTEAFF.

In this sample, this clone turned up once. At the DNA level, this CDR3 is encoded by other sequences in the same sample as well. The genes are TRBV5-1 and TRBJ1-4; 7 nucleotides line up with TRBD1. V lost 2 bases, J lost 6 bases, and 4 bases stayed unmatched. Germline V lookup: CDR1 SGHRS, CDR2 YFSETQ. The CDR3 sequence is 14 residues long. The CDR3 coding sequence is TGCGCCAGCAGCTTCCAGGGGGGCGATGAAAAACTGTTTTTT. This encodes CASSFQGGDEKLFF.

The rearrangement uses TRBV7-9 and TRBJ2-1, with TRBD1 matching over 10 bases. Germline CDR1 reads SEHNR; CDR2 reads FQNEAQ (reference sequence). This CDR3 is 16 amino acids long. V lost 7 bases, J lost 2 bases, and 8 bases stayed unmatched. The CDR3 DNA is TGTGCCAGCACCGAGACAGGGGGCGGCACCTACAATGAGCAGTTCTTC. Encoded protein: CASTETGGGTYNEQFF.

The chain is built from TRBV2 and TRBJ2-2; possibly TRBD2 for D (7 bases). The CDR3 consists of 15 residues. Germline V lookup: CDR1 SNHLY, CDR2 FYNNEI. Trimming took off 7 bases at V and 7 bases at J, with 19 bases between the two ends. The CDR3 spells CASKRGRAWDGELFF. The DNA of the CDR3 is TGTGCCAGCAAGAGGGGGAGGGCCTGGGACGGGGAGCTGTTTTTT.

This chain uses TRBV6-5 with TRBJ2-7; D unclear. V lost 0 bases and J 7 bases, leaving 13 bases between the germline ends. The CDR3 extends over 14 amino acids. Germline V gene data show CDR1 as MNHEY and CDR2 as SVGAGI. The CDR3 protein is CASSYSILREEQYF. The CDR3, as DNA: TGTGCCAGCAGTTACTCGATCCTTAGAGAGGAGCAGTACTTC.

This sequence joins TRBV6-5 and TRBJ1-1; maybe TRBD1 (5 bases). Germline-derived CDR1 and CDR2 are MNHEY and SVGAGI. This CDR3 contains 13 residues. Deletions cut 10 bases from V and 12 bases from J, with 24 bases between. For the CDR3, the DNA is TGTGCCATTCGTCCCGTGAGGGAGGGGAGACCTTTCTTT. This sequence encodes CAIRPVREGRPFF.

This chain uses TRBV3-1 (or the pseudogene TRBV3-2) with TRBJ2-7, with a tentative D call TRBD2 (5 bases). CDR3 size: 16 residues. The V end was cut by 3 bases, the J end by 1 base, with 16 bases between. The germline gives CDR1 LGHDT, CDR2 YNNKEL (reference sequence). Here the CDR3 reads CASSQGLAWASYEQYF. In DNA form, the CDR3 reads TGTGCCAGCAGCCAGGGATTAGCGTGGGCATCCTACGAGCAGTACTTC.

This sequence joins TRBV15 and TRBJ2-7, with D unresolved. V lost 3 bases to trimming and J lost 1 base, with 13 bases between them. CDR1 is LNHNV and CDR2 is YYDKDF in the germline V gene (reference sequence). There are 15 residues in the CDR3. CDR3 DNA: TGTGCCACCAGCAGCCGCCGGGTTATTTCCTACGAGCAGTACTTC. It yields the protein CATSSRRVISYEQYF.

The gene calls are TRBV7-2 and TRBJ2-3; maybe TRBD2 (6 bases). The germline CDR1 and CDR2 sequences are SGHTA and FQGNSA. Trimming cost V 6 bases and J 3 bases, with 10 bases left between them. This CDR3 spans 13 amino acids. DNA of the CDR3: TGTGCCAGCAGAAGGGGAGGAACAGATACGCAGTATTTT. It is translated as CASRRGGTDTQYF.